This T cell receptor (beta chain) was identified during a study of T cells after yellow fever vaccination. Study at large: Fractions of limited cellularity were prepared by means of SMART-Seq v4 Ultra Low Input.

Germline V lookup: CDR1 SGHRS, CDR2 YFSETQ. V lost 4 bases, J lost 6 bases, and 8 bases stayed unmatched. The CDR3 is 16 residues long. Study observations and caveats: The CD4 and CD8 compartments had a small share of their clonotypes in common. Boosting was followed by the reappearance of most primary-vaccination clones (96% CD4, more than 70% CD8).

Of note for this clonotype: Its matching antigen is unknown.

The study made its TCR cDNA through 5'RACE template switching. That step introduced a universal primer site along with UMIs. TCRdb used MiXCR to reprocess the 5' RACE reads, holding one entry per CDR3 protein. This table has 450,000 to 550,000 distinct CDR3 sequences, roughly 19% appearing once. The source of this sequence is a man in his thirties or forties who received the YFV17D yellow fever vaccine. The chain employs TRBV5-1 and TRBJ2-5, with 14 bases aligning to TRBD2. The sample in question was PBMCs, obtained 15 days after the yellow fever booster vaccination. CDR3 protein: CASSQTSGRAGKTQYF. Here the CDR3 DNA reads TGCGCCAGCAGCCAGACTAGCGGGAGGGCCGGAAAGACCCAGTACTTC.